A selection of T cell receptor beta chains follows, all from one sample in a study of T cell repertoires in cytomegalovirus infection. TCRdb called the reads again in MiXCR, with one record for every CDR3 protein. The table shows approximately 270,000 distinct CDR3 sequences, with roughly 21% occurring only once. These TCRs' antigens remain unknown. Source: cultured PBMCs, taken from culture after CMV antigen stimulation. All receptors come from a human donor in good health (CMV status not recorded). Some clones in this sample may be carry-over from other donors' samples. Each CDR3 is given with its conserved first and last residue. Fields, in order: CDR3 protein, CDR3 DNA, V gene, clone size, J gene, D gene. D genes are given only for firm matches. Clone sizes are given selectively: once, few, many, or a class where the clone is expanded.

CDR3 protein: CATNLDRVHEQYF
CDR3 DNA: TGTGCCACAAACTTGGACAGGGTTCACGAGCAGTACTTC
V gene: TRBV5-4
clone size: .
J gene: TRBJ2-7
D gene: TRBD1

CDR3 protein: CASSPTQGTEAFF
CDR3 DNA: TGTGCCAGCAGTCCAACACAGGGCACTGAAGCTTTCTTT
V gene: TRBV12-3/TRBV12-4
clone size: few
J gene: TRBJ1-1
D gene: .

CDR3 protein: CASSGVYSNQPQHF
CDR3 DNA: TGTGCGAGCTCAGGGGTTTATAGCAATCAGCCCCAGCATTTT
V gene: TRBV27
clone size: .
J gene: TRBJ1-5
D gene: .

CDR3 protein: CATGAGEQETQYF
CDR3 DNA: TGTGCCACGGGGGCGGGGGAACAAGAGACCCAGTACTTC
V gene: TRBV10-3
clone size: .
J gene: TRBJ2-5
D gene: .

CDR3 protein: CSVRAGGYEQYF
CDR3 DNA: TGCAGCGTTCGAGCGGGAGGCTACGAGCAGTACTTC
V gene: TRBV29-1
clone size: .
J gene: TRBJ2-7
D gene: TRBD2

CDR3 protein: CASSLWGDTQYF
CDR3 DNA: TGTGCCAGCAGCCTCTGGGGAGATACGCAGTATTTT
V gene: TRBV7-2
clone size: .
J gene: TRBJ2-3
D gene: .

CDR3 protein: CASTSWREGNEQFF
CDR3 DNA: TGTGCCAGCACCTCATGGAGGGAGGGGAATGAGCAGTTCTTC
V gene: TRBV11-2
clone size: .
J gene: TRBJ2-1
D gene: TRBD2

CDR3 protein: CASSYSPSGSRSGELFF
CDR3 DNA: TGTGCCAGCAGTTACTCGCCTAGCGGGAGTAGGTCCGGGGAGCTGTTTTTT
V gene: TRBV6-6
clone size: few
J gene: TRBJ2-2
D gene: TRBD2

CDR3 protein: CASSYSHYYGYTF
CDR3 DNA: TGTGCCAGCAGTTATAGTCACTACTATGGCTACACCTTC
V gene: TRBV6-5
clone size: few
J gene: TRBJ1-2
D gene: .

CDR3 protein: CASSRSSGALRSVQFF
CDR3 DNA: TGTGCCAGCAGCCGTTCTAGCGGGGCCCTAAGGAGTGTGCAGTTCTTC
V gene: TRBV11-3
clone size: .
J gene: TRBJ2-1
D gene: TRBD2

CDR3 protein: CASSEAWWQQFF
CDR3 DNA: TGTGCCAGCAGTGAAGCTTGGTGGCAGCAGTTCTTC
V gene: TRBV6-1
clone size: .
J gene: TRBJ2-1
D gene: .

CDR3 protein: CASSYVGNSNQPQHF
CDR3 DNA: TGTGCCAGCAGTTACGTGGGAAATAGCAATCAGCCCCAGCATTTT
V gene: TRBV6-2/TRBV6-3
clone size: few
J gene: TRBJ1-5
D gene: .

CDR3 protein: CARSRDGSNQPQHF
CDR3 DNA: TGCGCCAGAAGCAGGGACGGTAGCAATCAGCCCCAGCATTTT
V gene: TRBV5-1
clone size: .
J gene: TRBJ1-5
D gene: .

CDR3 protein: CSVGRGSQETQYF
CDR3 DNA: TGCAGCGTCGGGCGGGGGTCCCAAGAGACCCAGTACTTC
V gene: TRBV29-1
clone size: few
J gene: TRBJ2-5
D gene: TRBD2